Below, 23 T cell receptor beta chains from the same sample are listed, as sequenced in a study of glioma-infiltrating T cells. Amplification of TCR alpha and beta CDR3 regions from RNA used iRepertoire nested multiplex PCR. MiXCR, applied by TCRdb to the multiplex PCR reads, yields one record per CDR3 protein. The table includes roughly 200,000 distinct CDR3 sequences, around 40% detected once. The sequenced sample was glioma tissue, nonneoplastic brain tissue, or PBMCs (not recorded which). The receptors were gathered from a human donor with low-grade glioma or glioblastoma, undergoing nonglioma brain surgery, or in good health (not recorded which).

On this clonotype itself: A much larger clone lies a single base off, so this may be a read error. V and J are TRBV6-5 and TRBJ2-3; D call uncertain. The J call is in doubt because the DNA end fits TRBJ1-5 better. CDR1 is MNHEY, CDR2 SVGAGI, per germline. CDR3 length: 14 amino acids. Here the CDR3 reads CASSPGLTTDTQHF. For the CDR3, the DNA is TGTGCCAGCAGTCCCGGACTAACCACAGATACGCAGCATTTT.

The chain couples TRBV29-1 to TRBJ1-3; D unresolved. V lost 4 bases and J 0 bases, leaving 10 bases between the germline ends. The CDR3 length is 14 residues. In germline, CDR1 is SQVTM, CDR2 ANQGSEA. CDR3 residues: CSVVSGSSGNTIYF. The CDR3 DNA is TGCAGCGTTGTCTCAGGCAGCTCTGGAAACACCATATATTTT.

About this clonotype: Here the CDR3 omits its conserved ending phenylalanine or tryptophan, so a read error is the likely source. CDR3 in DNA: TGTGCCAGTAGTATAAACTTCGGGACAGTAGAGACCCAGTACTCC. It specifies CASSINFGTVETQYS. This chain connects TRBV19 to TRBJ2-5, with 7 bases identical to TRBD1. Germline CDR1 reads LNHDA; CDR2 reads SQIVND (reference sequence). The CDR3 extends over 15 amino acids. Trimming took 2 bases from V and 4 from J; bases not matched to a gene: 7.

In its sample, this clonotype was seen many times. The chain has TRBV27 and TRBJ2-1; 13 nucleotides align to TRBD2. V shed 6 bases and J 10 bases; nucleotides not matched to a gene: 9. The length of the CDR3 is 15 residues. Germline V gene lookup returns CDR1 MNHEY and CDR2 SMNVEV (reference sequence). CDR3 bases: TGTGCCAGCAGCCGAGGACTAGCGGGAGTTAAAGAGCAGTTCTTC. Its translation is CASSRGLAGVKEQFF.

In its sample, this clonotype was seen many times. In DNA form, the CDR3 reads TGTGCCATCGGAACCGAGCAGTACTTC. It specifies CAIGTEQYF. This rearrangement joins TRBV10-3 to TRBJ2-7, with D uncertain. Germline V gives CDR1 ENHRY, CDR2 SYGVKD. Trimming stripped 8 bases from V and 6 bases from J, with 5 bases between. The CDR3 has 9 amino acids.

This clonotype was seen more than once but under ten times. V usage is TRBV4-1 and J usage is TRBJ1-1, with a tentative D call TRBD1 (5 bases). V lost 0 bases to trimming and J lost 6 bases, with 14 bases between them. CDR1 and CDR2 from the germline V gene are MGHRA and YSYEKL. The CDR3 has 15 residues. The CDR3 DNA reads TGCGCCAGCAGCCAAGACGAGTACCGGGGCCCTGAAGCTTTCTTT. It encodes CASSQDEYRGPEAFF.

This clonotype was counted ten times or more. This chain connects TRBV6-2 or TRBV6-3 to TRBJ2-7, with D uncertain. Trimming stripped 2 bases from V and 5 bases from J, with 7 bases between. Germline V gives CDR1 MNHEY, CDR2 SVGEGT. The CDR3 has 12 residues. The CDR3 reads CASSYVRNEQYF. Here the CDR3 DNA reads TGTGCCAGCAGTTACGTCCGTAACGAGCAGTACTTC.

This clonotype has at least ten counts. This rearrangement joins TRBV29-1 to TRBJ1-1; a weak D match, TRBD1 (6 bases). Between the trimmed V and J ends, which lost 7 bases and 4 bases, there was a span of 13 bases. The CDR3 length is 12 residues. Germline-derived CDR1 and CDR2 are SQVTM and ANQGSEA. CDR3 sequence: CSGNREGTEAFF. CDR3 bases: TGCAGCGGGAACAGGGAAGGCACTGAAGCTTTCTTT.

The genes are TRBV19 and TRBJ2-5; 9 nucleotides match TRBD1. The germline CDR1 and CDR2 sequences are LNHDA and SQIVND (reference sequence). V lost 7 bases, J lost 5 bases, and 5 bases stayed unmatched. This CDR3 is 13 amino acids long. The CDR3 region is CASTSQGAETQYF. The CDR3 DNA reads TGTGCCAGTACCTCACAGGGGGCCGAGACCCAGTACTTC.

This clonotype was picked up one time. This clone may be a read error of a much larger clone one base away. This chain links TRBV28 with TRBJ2-1; 8 bases line up with TRBD2. The junction had 7 bases not matched to a gene; V was cut back by 4 bases and J by 5 bases. The CDR3 covers 15 residues. Per the germline V gene, CDR1 is MDHEN and CDR2 is SYDVKM. CDR3 region: CASSSQAGVNNEQFF. The CDR3 coding sequence is TGTGCCAGCAGTTCCCAAGCGGGAGTCAACAATGAGCAGTTCTTC.

To note about this clonotype: A much larger clonotype is one base distant, so this may be a read error. The chain carries TRBV5-1 and TRBJ1-1; D perhaps matches TRBD1 (5 bases). The CDR3 is 14 residues long. V gave up 3 bases and J gave up 1 base, with 10 bases separating them. CDR1 is SGHRS and CDR2 is YFSETQ in the germline V gene. Here the CDR3 reads CASSSIGGNTEAFF. The CDR3, as DNA: TGCGCCAGCAGCTCTATCGGGGGGAACACTGAAGCTTTCTTT.

This clonotype was detected only a few times. This chain joins TRBV19 and TRBJ2-7; 10 bases fit TRBD1. CDR3 size: 13 residues. Germline V gene data show CDR1 as LNHDA and CDR2 as SQIVND (reference sequence). V lost 3 bases, J lost 6 bases, and 2 bases stayed unmatched. Written as DNA, the CDR3 is TGTGCCAGTAGTATGGGACAGGGGACCGAGCAGTACTTC. It encodes CASSMGQGTEQYF.

The chain carries TRBV27 and TRBJ2-5; D perhaps matches TRBD1 (6 bases). CDR3 length: 19 residues. CDR1 and CDR2 from the germline V gene are MNHEY and SMNVEV (reference sequence). With 5 bases removed from V and 1 base from J, the gap between germline ends came to 26 bases. The CDR3 DNA follows: TGTGCCAGCAGTCCAAGACCAGGGGCGCAGTACTATTTCCAAGAGACCCAGTACTTC. This gives the protein CASSPRPGAQYYFQETQYF.

V gene TRBV28 combines with J gene TRBJ2-7, with 7 positions matching TRBD1. In germline, CDR1 is MDHEN, CDR2 SYDVKM. CDR3 length: 19 amino acids. The V and J ends lost 4 bases and 0 bases, in that order; junction bases with no gene match: 18. The chain's CDR3 is CASSSASTGLLTHSYEQYF. DNA for the CDR3: TGTGCCAGCAGTTCGGCCTCGACAGGGCTTTTAACCCACTCCTACGAGCAGTACTTC. Combining the CDR3 with reference TRBV28 and TRBJ2-7 gives the whole variable domain DVKVTQSSRYLVKRTGEKVFLECVQDMDHENMFWYRQDPGLGLRLIYFSYDVKMKEKGDIPEGYSVSREKKERFSLILESASTNQTSMYLCASSSASTGLLTHSYEQYFGPGTRLTVT.

The rearrangement joins TRBV2 to TRBJ2-6; tentative D call: TRBD1 (5 bases). This CDR3 contains 15 residues. Germline V gene sequence: CDR1 SNHLY, CDR2 FYNNEI. The germline V and J ends were trimmed by 6 bases and 0 bases, with 9 bases remaining between them. CDR3 DNA sequence: TGTGCCAGCAGACAGGATAGCTCTGGGGCCAACGTCCTGACTTTC. This codes for CASRQDSSGANVLTF.

This chain uses TRBV19 with TRBJ1-5, with 10 positions matching TRBD1. The V and J ends lost 5 bases and 3 bases, in that order; junction bases with no gene match: 7. Per the germline V gene, CDR1 is LNHDA and CDR2 is SQIVND (reference sequence). The CDR3 has 16 amino acids. CDR3 in amino acids: CASSPRQGAINQPQHF. The CDR3 DNA is TGTGCCAGTAGTCCTCGACAGGGGGCGATCAATCAGCCCCAGCATTTT. The variable domain in full, with the rest retrieved from reference TRBV19 and TRBJ1-5, is DGGITQSPKYLFRKEGQNVTLSCEQNLNHDAMYWYRQDPGQGLRLIYYSQIVNDFQKGDIAEGYSVSREKKESFPLTVTSAQKNPTAFYLCASSPRQGAINQPQHFGDGTRLSIL.

The table lists this clonotype with many counts. The CDR3 protein is CASSAGFDTQYF. The DNA of the CDR3 is TGTGCCAGCAGTGCAGGTTTTGATACGCAGTATTTT. The chain couples TRBV25-1 to TRBJ2-3; D remains ambiguous. The V end lost 4 bases, the J end lost 6 bases, and 8 bases lay between the germline ends. CDR3 length: 12 residues. Germline V CDR1 and CDR2: MGHDK, SYGVNS.

On this clonotype: A read error is possible here, since a much larger clone lies one base away. The V call is TRBV28, the J call TRBJ1-2; D is possibly TRBD1 (5 bases). The CDR3 is made up of 13 amino acids. CDR1 MDHEN and CDR2 SYDVKM come from the germline V gene. Trimming took off 7 bases at V and 2 bases at J, with 11 bases between the two ends. Here the CDR3 reads CASNGTYNYGYTF. CDR3 nucleotides: TGTGCCAGCAATGGGACCTACAACTATGGCTACACCTTC.

This clonotype was recorded at least ten times. The chain is built from TRBV20-1 and TRBJ2-1; D possibly corresponds to TRBD2 (6 bases). The CDR3 is 14 amino acids. Germline CDR1 and CDR2: DFQATT and SNEGSKA (reference sequence). V gave up 5 bases and J gave up 4 bases, with 15 bases separating them. The CDR3 DNA sequence: TGCAGTGCTGAGGGACTCTCGGGATACAATGAGCAGTTCTTC. This encodes CSAEGLSGYNEQFF.

This clonotype was seen repeatedly, ten times or more. This rearrangement joins TRBV20-1 to TRBJ2-1; 13 positions match TRBD2. This CDR3 is built from 15 residues. The V and J ends lost 6 bases and 2 bases, in that order; junction bases with no gene match: 4. Germline CDR1 reads DFQATT; CDR2 reads SNEGSKA (reference sequence). As DNA, the CDR3 is TGCAGTGCCCAGGGGACTAGCGGGACCTACAATGAGCAGTTCTTC. It is translated as CSAQGTSGTYNEQFF.

This clonotype showed up just a few times. V is TRBV10-3 and J is TRBJ1-2; tentatively, D is TRBD1 (5 bases). CDR3 length equals 16 residues. Looked up from germline, CDR1 is ENHRY and CDR2 is SYGVKD. Trimming took off 4 bases at V and 3 bases at J, with 18 bases between the two ends. The CDR3, as DNA: TGTGCCATCAGTGTCAGCATTCGGGACGGACACTATGGCTACACCTTC. This sequence encodes CAISVSIRDGHYGYTF.

The sample holds a few counts of this clonotype. This chain joins TRBV19 and TRBJ2-7, with D perhaps matching TRBD2 (6 bases). CDR1 is LNHDA and CDR2 is SQIVND in the germline V gene (reference sequence). CDR3 length: 13 residues. The V end lost 4 bases, the J end lost 6 bases, and 13 bases lay between the germline ends. The CDR3 DNA reads as TGTGCCAGTAGTACCACGGGGGACGGCGAGCAGTACTTC. It encodes CASSTTGDGEQYF.

The CDR3 DNA reads TGTGCCAGCAGCTCGGTCGAGACCCAGTACTTC. Its translation is CASSSVETQYF. The chain couples TRBV7-2 to TRBJ2-5; D is uncertain. V lost 4 bases to trimming and J lost 5 bases, with 5 bases between them. The germline gives CDR1 SGHTA, CDR2 FQGNSA. CDR3 length: 11 residues.